The rows below give T cell receptor beta chains drawn from one sample of a study of cytomegalovirus exposure and HLA in healthy donors. TCRdb's table, derived via immunoSEQ multiplex PCR, lists solely in-frame clones and lacks some. The sample lists 100,000 to 150,000 clones, over 65% occurring once. Sequencing input: PBMCs. All receptors derive from a man aged 18 to 29 in good health and CMV-seropositive. The CDR3 runs from the conserved cysteine through the conserved F or W. Each record gives: clone size, V gene, J gene, D gene, CDR3 protein, CDR3 DNA. A D gene is named only where the DNA matches it firmly. Rows give clone size only sometimes, using once, few, many, or a class for an expanded clone.

size: .; V: TRBV5-6; J: TRBJ2-3; D: TRBD1; CDR3: CASSFPIDRGPTDTQYF; DNA: TGTGCCAGCAGCTTCCCAATCGACAGGGGGCCCACAGATACGCAGTATTTT
size: .; V: TRBV4-1; J: TRBJ1-2; D: .; CDR3: CASSPSSRGWYGYTF; DNA: TGCGCCAGCAGCCCTTCATCCAGGGGTTGGTATGGCTACACCTTC
size: .; V: TRBV5-4; J: TRBJ1-5; D: TRBD1; CDR3: CASSSPRDREYSNQPQHF; DNA: TGTGCCAGCAGCAGCCCCCGGGACAGGGAGTATAGCAATCAGCCCCAGCATTTT
size: .; V: TRBV6-5; J: TRBJ1-6; D: .; CDR3: CASGPRDYSPLHF; DNA: TGTGCCAGCGGGCCGAGAGATTATTCACCCCTCCACTTT
size: .; V: TRBV30; J: TRBJ2-7; D: .; CDR3: CAWSRTTEVPYEQYF; DNA: TGTGCCTGGAGTCGGACCACGGAGGTCCCCTACGAGCAGTACTTC
size: .; V: TRBV14; J: TRBJ2-7; D: TRBD1; CDR3: CASSQGPRGTSYEQYF; DNA: TGTGCCAGCAGCCAAGGCCCCAGGGGGACCTCCTACGAGCAGTACTTC
size: .; V: TRBV5-4; J: TRBJ2-7; D: .; CDR3: CASSLGGQITYEQYF; DNA: TGTGCCAGCAGCTTGGGAGGACAGATAACCTACGAGCAGTACTTC
size: once; V: TRBV28; J: TRBJ2-4; D: .; CDR3: CASSLAVSKNIQYF; DNA: TGTGCCAGCAGTTTAGCGGTGTCCAAAAACATTCAGTACTTC
size: .; V: TRBV2; J: TRBJ1-1; D: .; CDR3: CASSPQGSTEAFF; DNA: TGTGCCAGCAGTCCACAGGGTTCCACTGAAGCTTTCTTT
size: .; V: TRBV11-2; J: TRBJ2-3; D: .; CDR3: CASSLGGGVDTQYF; DNA: TGTGCCAGCAGCCTAGGGGGGGGCGTAGATACGCAGTATTTT
size: .; V: TRBV28; J: TRBJ1-1; D: TRBD1; CDR3: CASRRTGKNTEAFF; DNA: TGTGCCAGCAGAAGGACAGGGAAGAACACTGAAGCTTTCTTT
size: .; V: TRBV19; J: TRBJ2-1; D: .; CDR3: CASSEESGLYNEQFF; DNA: TGTGCCAGTAGTGAGGAGAGCGGCCTATACAATGAGCAGTTCTTC
size: .; V: TRBV27; J: TRBJ1-1; D: .; CDR3: CASRSQGNTEAFF; DNA: TGTGCCAGCAGGTCACAGGGGAACACTGAAGCTTTCTTT
size: .; V: TRBV19; J: TRBJ1-2; D: .; CDR3: CASSYSFNYGYTF; DNA: TGTGCCAGTAGTTACAGCTTTAACTATGGCTACACCTTC